What follows is one T cell receptor (beta chain) and its context. The data belong to a study of blood T cell repertoires in COVID-19. Study information: The United States, Italy and Spain provided the acute and convalescent COVID-19 samples. PBMCs, B-cell-depleted T cells, or T cells were the source of the cDNA or gDNA that made up the material.

Sequenced by immunoSEQ multiplex PCR; TCRdb stores in-frame clones only, minus some. The sample carries about 120,000 clones, approximately 82% recorded once. The germline V gene encodes CDR1 LNHDA and CDR2 SQIVND (reference sequence). V gave up 3 bases and J gave up 7 bases; unmatched junction bases: 11. This CDR3 is 16 amino acids long. V is TRBV19 and J is TRBJ2-1, with 8 bases identical to TRBD2. The sample was peripheral blood. The receptor comes from a man aged 25-45 years with acute or convalescent COVID-19. CDR3 nucleotides: TGTGCCAGTAGTATCTCTCCTGGCGGGAGGTTAAATGAGCAGTTCTTC. It encodes CASSISPGGRLNEQFF.